One and the same sample provided the 22 T cell receptor beta chains below, sequenced in a study of a mutant IDH1 vaccine in newly diagnosed glioma. The time point denotes: week 47, end of study. The vaccine gave 300 ug of a 20-mer mutant IDH1 peptide subcutaneously per dose. These receptors are not linked to any known antigen. TCRdb keeps only in-frame clones here, not all; method: immunoSEQ multiplex PCR. The sample carries fewer than 60,000 clones, less than 65% recorded once. The sample was peripheral blood mononuclear cells (PBMCs), taken from a glioma patient whose treatment included an IDH1 peptide vaccine. The receptors were sampled from a man between 35 and 55 years old with glioma. Some clones in this sample may be carry-over from other donors' samples.

This chain uses TRBV5-1 with TRBJ2-3; maybe TRBD2 (5 bases). Germline V gene lookup returns CDR1 SGHRS and CDR2 YFSETQ. V was cut by 1 base and J by 4 bases, with 19 bases left in between. The CDR3 has 17 amino acids. The CDR3 nucleotides read TGCGCCAGCAGCTTGACCTCCCTATTCGGGAACGCAGATACGCAGTATTTT. Encoded protein: CASSLTSLFGNADTQYF.

This clone has only a few counts. J is TRBJ1-1 and V is TRBV7-2, with D perhaps matching TRBD1 (5 bases). This CDR3 has 13 residues. Germline V lookup: CDR1 SGHTA, CDR2 FQGNSA. Trimming removed 4 bases at V and 5 bases at J, with 11 bases between. The CDR3 region is CASSSQGETEAFF. DNA of the CDR3: TGTGCCAGCAGCTCCCAGGGAGAGACTGAAGCTTTCTTT.

The chain links TRBV9 to TRBJ2-3; TRBD1 might be the D (5 bases). CDR1 SGDLS and CDR2 YYNGEE come from the germline V gene. The CDR3 contains 15 residues. Trimming took off 4 bases at V and 2 bases at J, with 14 bases between the two ends. CDR3 in amino acids: CASSLTSRDTDTQYF. CDR3 sequence (DNA): TGTGCCAGCAGCCTCACCTCCAGGGACACAGATACGCAGTATTTT.

CDR3 region: CASSLLWRYNEQFF. Here the CDR3 DNA reads TGTGCCAGCAGCTTGCTCTGGCGCTACAATGAGCAGTTCTTC. The chain couples TRBV5-8 to TRBJ2-1; no clear D gene. From germline, CDR1 is SGHTS and CDR2 YDEGEE. Trimming removed 1 base at V and 3 bases at J, with 8 bases between. The CDR3 loop spans 14 amino acids.

CDR3 region: CASSPPRKTNSGNTIYF. CDR3 nucleotide sequence: TGTGCCAGCTCACCACCGAGAAAGACCAACTCTGGAAACACCATATATTTT. V usage is TRBV18 and J usage is TRBJ1-3; no clear D gene. The germline V and J ends were trimmed by 0 bases and 0 bases, with 12 bases remaining between them. This CDR3 contains 17 residues. The germline CDR1 and CDR2 sequences are KGHSH and LQKENI.

The chain has TRBV6-5 and TRBJ2-7, with D perhaps matching TRBD2 (6 bases). CDR1 and CDR2 from the germline V gene are MNHEY and SVGAGI. This CDR3 contains 15 residues. Trimming took 0 bases from V and 1 from J, leaving 10 bases between them. CDR3 protein: CASSYSTGVSYEQYF. The CDR3 bases are TGTGCCAGCAGTTACTCGACGGGGGTTTCCTACGAGCAGTACTTC.

This clone has a handful of counts. The gene calls are TRBV19 and TRBJ2-7; 7 bases agree with TRBD2. CDR3 length: 14 residues. Germline V gene data show CDR1 as LNHDA and CDR2 as SQIVND (reference sequence). V shed 1 base and J 10 bases; nucleotides not matched to a gene: 10. CDR3 sequence (DNA): TGTGCCAGTAGTATAGCCCCCGATGCGGGGGATCAGTACTTC. Its protein is CASSIAPDAGDQYF.

The genes are TRBV30 and TRBJ2-7, with TRBD2 matching 9 bases. Germline V gene data show CDR1 as GTSNPN and CDR2 as SVGIG (reference sequence). The CDR3 consists of 16 residues. After removal of 5 bases from V and 3 bases from J, the junction contained 14 bases not matched to a gene. DNA for the CDR3: TGTGCCTGGCGATCTAGCCGCGGGGGGGGGAGCTACGAGCAGTACTTC. Translating gives CAWRSSRGGGSYEQYF.

The chain combines TRBV7-2 with TRBJ2-5; the D gene is possibly TRBD2 (7 bases). Trimming stripped 1 base from V and 5 bases from J, with 11 bases between. Germline loops: CDR1 SGHTA, CDR2 FQGNSA. The CDR3 is 14 amino acids. The CDR3 nucleotides read TGTGCCAGCAGCTTAGATCGGGGGGCGGAGACCCAGTACTTC. Protein sequence: CASSLDRGAETQYF. Drawing the rest from reference TRBV7-2 and TRBJ2-5, the complete variable domain is GAGVSQSPSNKVTEKGKDVELRCDPISGHTALYWYRQSLGQGLEFLIYFQGNSAPDKSGLPSDRFSAERTGGSVSTLTIQRTQQEDSAVYLCASSLDRGAETQYFGPGTRLLVL.

Written as DNA, the CDR3 is TGTGCCAGTCGGACCTCCGGGACCCACGAGCAGTACTTC. This gives the protein CASRTSGTHEQYF. This sequence joins TRBV2 and TRBJ2-7, with D tentatively TRBD1 or TRBD2 (5 bases each). This CDR3 is built from 13 residues. Germline lookup yields CDR1 SNHLY and CDR2 FYNNEI. The germline V and J ends were trimmed by 9 bases and 5 bases, with 17 bases remaining between them. Combining the CDR3 with reference TRBV2 and TRBJ2-7 gives the whole variable domain EPEVTQTPSHQVTQMGQEVILRCVPISNHLYFYWYRQILGQKVEFLVSFYNNEISEKSEIFDDQFSVERPDGSNFTLKIRSTKLEDSAMYFCASRTSGTHEQYFGPGTRLTVT.

The chain is built from TRBV7-9 and TRBJ1-1, with D possibly TRBD1 on 5 matching bases. V was trimmed by 6 bases and J by 2 bases, leaving 7 bases between them. The CDR3 loop spans 12 amino acids. CDR1 and CDR2 (germline): SEHNR, FQNEAQ (reference sequence). CDR3 protein: CASSTGNTEAFF. The CDR3 coding sequence is TGTGCCAGCAGTACAGGAAACACTGAAGCTTTCTTT.

V usage is TRBV10-3 and J usage is TRBJ1-1, with D unclear. The CDR3 extends over 13 amino acids. V lost 5 bases to trimming and J lost 7 bases, with 14 bases between them. The germline V gene encodes CDR1 ENHRY and CDR2 SYGVKD. CDR3 sequence (DNA): TGTGCCATCAGTCCCCGGGGATTTGGTGAAGCTTTCTTT. Encoded protein: CAISPRGFGEAFF.

The chain recombines TRBV6-5 with TRBJ1-2, with D perhaps matching TRBD1 (6 bases). The CDR3 contains 12 residues. Per the germline V gene, CDR1 is MNHEY and CDR2 is SVGAGI. V was clipped by 9 bases and J by 7 bases, with 15 bases between them. Here the CDR3 DNA reads TGTGCCAGTATATCAGGGGTCGGTGGCTACACCTTC. Its protein is CASISGVGGYTF.

This chain's CDR3 is CASRRTGAYEQYF. CDR3 coding DNA: TGTGCCAGCAGGCGGACAGGCGCCTACGAGCAGTACTTC. The chain uses TRBV5-6 and TRBJ2-7; 7 nucleotides match TRBD1. The CDR3 contains 13 residues. After removal of 5 bases from V and 2 bases from J, the junction contained 4 bases not matched to a gene. Germline-derived CDR1 and CDR2 are SGHDT and YYEEEE.

The chain employs TRBV2 and TRBJ2-2, with 10 nucleotides matching TRBD1. V trimming: 11 bases; J trimming: 2 bases; junction bases outside the gene matches: 5. The CDR3 runs 14 residues. The V gene's germline CDR1 is SNHLY and CDR2 FYNNEI. As DNA, the CDR3 is TGTGCCCGACAGGGGGCTGGAAACACCGGGGAGCTGTTTTTT. Protein sequence: CARQGAGNTGELFF.

The V gene is TRBV28, the J gene TRBJ2-5; TRBD1 is a possible D gene (6 bases). Germline V CDR1 and CDR2: MDHEN, SYDVKM. V dropped 6 bases and J dropped 5 bases, with 16 bases sitting between them. CDR3 length equals 14 residues. CDR3: CASSQLRGGETQYF. DNA of the CDR3: TGTGCCAGCAGCCAACTCAGGGGCGGGGAGACCCAGTACTTC.

The rearrangement joins TRBV10-3 to TRBJ1-2, with no clear D. In germline, CDR1 is ENHRY, CDR2 SYGVKD. Trimming pared 0 bases from V and 8 bases from J, leaving 7 bases between. This CDR3 region has 12 residues. The CDR3 protein is CAISESKWGYTF. The CDR3 DNA is TGTGCCATCAGTGAGTCGAAGTGGGGCTACACCTTC.

The chain joins TRBV5-4 to TRBJ1-2; 8 nucleotides agree with TRBD1. CDR1 and CDR2 from the germline V gene are SGHNT and YYREEE (reference sequence). V trimming: 1 base; J trimming: 2 bases; junction bases outside the gene matches: 7. This CDR3 contains 16 residues. CDR3 loop: CASSLWTGITNYGYTF. The CDR3, as DNA: TGTGCCAGCAGCTTGTGGACAGGGATCACCAACTATGGCTACACCTTC.

This chain uses TRBV19 with TRBJ1-1; no clear D. V was shortened by 5 bases and J by 2 bases, with 12 bases between the two germline ends. CDR1 and CDR2 (germline): LNHDA, SQIVND (reference sequence). CDR3 length: 14 residues. The chain's CDR3 is CASSLRVPNTEAFF. CDR3 nucleotides: TGTGCCAGTAGTCTTCGGGTCCCTAACACTGAAGCTTTCTTT.

The J gene is TRBJ1-1, the V gene TRBV30; D gene unclear. V lost 2 bases and J 8 bases, leaving 12 bases between the germline ends. Germline assignment: CDR1 GTSNPN and CDR2 SVGIG (reference sequence). The length of the CDR3 is 12 residues. CDR3 DNA sequence: TGTGCCTGGAGTCCCTGGACCGGGGAAGCTTTCTTT. It encodes CAWSPWTGEAFF.

This chain joins TRBV2 and TRBJ2-4; D could derive from TRBD1 or TRBD2 (6 bases each). V dropped 7 bases and J dropped 8 bases, with 12 bases sitting between them. Germline V gene sequence: CDR1 SNHLY, CDR2 FYNNEI. This CDR3 has 12 residues. Here the CDR3 reads CASIGGRDIQYF. CDR3 DNA sequence: TGTGCCAGCATTGGGGGGCGGGACATTCAGTACTTC. Using reference TRBV2 and TRBJ2-4 for the parts outside the CDR3, the full variable domain is EPEVTQTPSHQVTQMGQEVILRCVPISNHLYFYWYRQILGQKVEFLVSFYNNEISEKSEIFDDQFSVERPDGSNFTLKIRSTKLEDSAMYFCASIGGRDIQYFGAGTRLSVL.

The DNA of the CDR3 is TGTGCCAGTAGTAGCCCGCGAGAGACCCAGTACTTC. Its translation: CASSSPRETQYF. The chain recombines TRBV19 with TRBJ2-5, with unresolved D. The CDR3 runs to 12 residues. In germline, CDR1 is LNHDA, CDR2 SQIVND (reference sequence). The V end was cut by 4 bases, the J end by 4 bases, with 7 bases between.